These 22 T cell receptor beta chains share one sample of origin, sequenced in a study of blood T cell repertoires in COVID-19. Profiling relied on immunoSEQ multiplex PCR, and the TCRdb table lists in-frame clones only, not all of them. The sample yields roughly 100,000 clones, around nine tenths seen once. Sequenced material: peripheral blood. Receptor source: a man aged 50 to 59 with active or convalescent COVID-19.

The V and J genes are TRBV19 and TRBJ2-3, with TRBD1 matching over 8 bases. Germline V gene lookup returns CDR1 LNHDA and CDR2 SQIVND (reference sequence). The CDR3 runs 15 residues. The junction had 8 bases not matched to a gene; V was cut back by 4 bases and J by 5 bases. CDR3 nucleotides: TGTGCCAGTAGTAACCCCCAGGGGGCTAAAGATACGCAGTATTTT. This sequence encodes CASSNPQGAKDTQYF. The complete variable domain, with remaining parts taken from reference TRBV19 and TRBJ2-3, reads DGGITQSPKYLFRKEGQNVTLSCEQNLNHDAMYWYRQDPGQGLRLIYYSQIVNDFQKGDIAEGYSVSREKKESFPLTVTSAQKNPTAFYLCASSNPQGAKDTQYFGPGTRLTVL.

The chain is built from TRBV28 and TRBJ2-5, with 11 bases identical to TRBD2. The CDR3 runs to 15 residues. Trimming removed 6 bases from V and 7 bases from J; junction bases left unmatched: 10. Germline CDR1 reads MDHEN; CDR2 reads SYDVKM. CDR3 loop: CASSLTSGDPGTQYF. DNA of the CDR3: TGTGCCAGCAGCTTGACTAGCGGGGACCCCGGGACCCAGTACTTC. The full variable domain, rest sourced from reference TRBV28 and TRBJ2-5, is DVKVTQSSRYLVKRTGEKVFLECVQDMDHENMFWYRQDPGLGLRLIYFSYDVKMKEKGDIPEGYSVSREKKERFSLILESASTNQTSMYLCASSLTSGDPGTQYFGPGTRLLVL.

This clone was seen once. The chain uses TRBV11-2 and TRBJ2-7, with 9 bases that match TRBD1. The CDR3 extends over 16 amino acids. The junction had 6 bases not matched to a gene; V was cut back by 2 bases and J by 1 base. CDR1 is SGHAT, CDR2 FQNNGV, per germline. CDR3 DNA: TGTGCCAGCAGCTTAAGCGCGGGACAGGGTTCCTACGAGCAGTACGTC. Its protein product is CASSLSAGQGSYEQYV.

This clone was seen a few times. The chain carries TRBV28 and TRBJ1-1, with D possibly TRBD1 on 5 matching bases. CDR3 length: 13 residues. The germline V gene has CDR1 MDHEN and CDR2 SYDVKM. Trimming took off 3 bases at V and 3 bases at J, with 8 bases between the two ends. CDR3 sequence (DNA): TGTGCCAGCAGTTTCCCAGGGTACACTGAAGCTTTCTTT. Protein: CASSFPGYTEAFF.

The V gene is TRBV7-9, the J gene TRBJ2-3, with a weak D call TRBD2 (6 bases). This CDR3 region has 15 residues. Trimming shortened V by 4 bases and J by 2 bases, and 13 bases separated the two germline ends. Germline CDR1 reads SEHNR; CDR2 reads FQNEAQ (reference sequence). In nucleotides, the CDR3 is TGTGCCAGCAGCTCCCGACTAGACCACACAGATACGCAGTATTTT. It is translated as CASSSRLDHTDTQYF.

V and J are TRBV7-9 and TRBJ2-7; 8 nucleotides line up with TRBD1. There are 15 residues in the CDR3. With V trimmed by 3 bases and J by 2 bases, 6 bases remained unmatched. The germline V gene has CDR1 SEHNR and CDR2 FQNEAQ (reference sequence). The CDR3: CASSFTGGTAYEQYF. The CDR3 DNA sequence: TGTGCCAGCAGCTTTACAGGGGGAACGGCCTACGAGCAGTACTTC.

The CDR3: CASSNIGTGGNQPQHF. The CDR3 region has the DNA TGTGCCAGCAGCAATATAGGGACAGGCGGAAATCAGCCCCAGCATTTT. V is TRBV5-6 and J is TRBJ1-5, with 8 bases fitting TRBD1. CDR1 and CDR2 (germline): SGHDT, YYEEEE. The CDR3 runs 16 residues. The V gene end was trimmed by 4 bases and the J gene end by 4 bases; junction bases not matched to a gene: 10.

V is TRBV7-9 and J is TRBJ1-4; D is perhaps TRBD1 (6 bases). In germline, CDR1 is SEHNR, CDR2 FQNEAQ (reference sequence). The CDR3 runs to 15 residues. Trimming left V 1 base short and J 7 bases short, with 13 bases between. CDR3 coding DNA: TGTGCCAGCAGCTTAGGTGGGGGGGCAAGTGAAAAACTGTTTTTT. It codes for CASSLGGGASEKLFF.

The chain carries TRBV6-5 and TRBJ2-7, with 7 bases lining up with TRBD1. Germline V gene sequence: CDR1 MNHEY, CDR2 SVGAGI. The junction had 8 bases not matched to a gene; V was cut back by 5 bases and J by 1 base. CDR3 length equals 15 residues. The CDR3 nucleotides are TGTGCCAGCAGTCTAACAGGGGTTCTTTCCTACGAGCAGTACTTC. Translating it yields CASSLTGVLSYEQYF.

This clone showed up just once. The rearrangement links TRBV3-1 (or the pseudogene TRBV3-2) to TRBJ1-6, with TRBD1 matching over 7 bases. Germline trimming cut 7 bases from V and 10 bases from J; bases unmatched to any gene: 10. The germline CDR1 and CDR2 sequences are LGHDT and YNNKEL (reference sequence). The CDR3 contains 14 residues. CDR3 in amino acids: CASTPGQSGSPLHF. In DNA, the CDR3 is TGTGCCAGCACCCCGGGACAGTCTGGGTCACCCCTCCACTTT.

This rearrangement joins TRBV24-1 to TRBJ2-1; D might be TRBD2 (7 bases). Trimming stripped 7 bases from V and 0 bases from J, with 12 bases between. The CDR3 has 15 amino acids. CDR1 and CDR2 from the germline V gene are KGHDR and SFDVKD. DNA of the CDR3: TGTGCCACCAGACAGGGAGGGGGCTCCTACAATGAGCAGTTCTTC. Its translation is CATRQGGGSYNEQFF.

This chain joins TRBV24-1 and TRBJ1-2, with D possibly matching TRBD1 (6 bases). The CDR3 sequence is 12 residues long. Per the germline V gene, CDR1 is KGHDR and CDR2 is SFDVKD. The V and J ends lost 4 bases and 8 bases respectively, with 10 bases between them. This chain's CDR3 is CATSEQGRGYTF. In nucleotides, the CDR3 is TGTGCCACCAGTGAACAGGGTCGGGGCTACACCTTC.

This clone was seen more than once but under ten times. CDR3 DNA: TGTGCCAGCAGTCCTAGCTCCGAGGAGAATGAAGCTTTCTTT. As protein: CASSPSSEENEAFF. The genes are TRBV28 and TRBJ1-1; no clear D gene. The CDR3 sequence is 14 residues long. The V end lost 5 bases, the J end lost 7 bases, and 17 bases lay between the germline ends. CDR1 and CDR2 from the germline V gene are MDHEN and SYDVKM. Full variable domain (rest looked up from reference TRBV28 and TRBJ1-1): DVKVTQSSRYLVKRTGEKVFLECVQDMDHENMFWYRQDPGLGLRLIYFSYDVKMKEKGDIPEGYSVSREKKERFSLILESASTNQTSMYLCASSPSSEENEAFFGQGTRLTVV.

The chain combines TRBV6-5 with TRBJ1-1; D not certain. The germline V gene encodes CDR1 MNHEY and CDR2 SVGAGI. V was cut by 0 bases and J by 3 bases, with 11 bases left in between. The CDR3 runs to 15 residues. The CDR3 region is CASSYSGRLDTEAFF. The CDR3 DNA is TGTGCCAGCAGTTACTCGGGCAGGCTGGACACTGAAGCTTTCTTT.

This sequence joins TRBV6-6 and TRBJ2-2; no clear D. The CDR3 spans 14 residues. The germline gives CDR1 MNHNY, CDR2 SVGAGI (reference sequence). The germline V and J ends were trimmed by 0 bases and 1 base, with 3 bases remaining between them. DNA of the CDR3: TGTGCCAGCAGTTACTCTCAGAACACCGGGGAGCTGTTTTTT. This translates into CASSYSQNTGELFF.

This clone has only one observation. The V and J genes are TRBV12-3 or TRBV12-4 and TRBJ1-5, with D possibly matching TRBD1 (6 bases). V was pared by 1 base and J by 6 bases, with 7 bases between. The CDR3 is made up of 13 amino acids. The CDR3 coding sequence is TGTGCCAGCAGTTTAGGCAGGGGTCAGCCCCAGCATTTT. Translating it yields CASSLGRGQPQHF.

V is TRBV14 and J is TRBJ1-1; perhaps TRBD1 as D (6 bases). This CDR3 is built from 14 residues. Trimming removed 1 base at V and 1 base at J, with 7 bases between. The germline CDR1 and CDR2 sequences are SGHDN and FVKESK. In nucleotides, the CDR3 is TGTGCCAGCAGCCAAGGGACAGCGAACACTGAAGCTTTCTTT. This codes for CASSQGTANTEAFF.

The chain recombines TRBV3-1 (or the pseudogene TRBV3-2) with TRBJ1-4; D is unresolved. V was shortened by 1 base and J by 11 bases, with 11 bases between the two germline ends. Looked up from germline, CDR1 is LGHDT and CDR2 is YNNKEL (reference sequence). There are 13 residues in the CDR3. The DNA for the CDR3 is TGTGCCAGCAGCCAAGGGGAGTCAAATAAACTGTTTTTT. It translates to CASSQGESNKLFF.

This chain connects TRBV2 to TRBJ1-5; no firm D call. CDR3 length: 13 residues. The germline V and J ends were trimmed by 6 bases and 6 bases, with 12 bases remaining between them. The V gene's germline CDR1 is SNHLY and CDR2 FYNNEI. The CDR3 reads CASRKEGGQPQHF. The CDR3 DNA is TGTGCCAGCAGGAAGGAGGGCGGTCAGCCCCAGCATTTT.

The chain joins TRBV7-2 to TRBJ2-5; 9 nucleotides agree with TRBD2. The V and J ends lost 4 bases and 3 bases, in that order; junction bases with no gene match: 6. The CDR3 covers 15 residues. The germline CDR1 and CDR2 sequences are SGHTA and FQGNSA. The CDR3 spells CASSSQWTSEETQYF. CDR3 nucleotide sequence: TGTGCCAGCAGCTCCCAGTGGACTAGCGAAGAGACCCAGTACTTC.

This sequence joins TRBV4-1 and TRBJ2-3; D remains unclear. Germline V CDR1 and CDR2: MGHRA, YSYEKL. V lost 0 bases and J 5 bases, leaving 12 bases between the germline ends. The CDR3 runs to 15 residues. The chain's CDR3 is CASSQDAGYEDTQYF. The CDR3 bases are TGCGCCAGCAGCCAAGACGCAGGTTATGAAGATACGCAGTATTTT.

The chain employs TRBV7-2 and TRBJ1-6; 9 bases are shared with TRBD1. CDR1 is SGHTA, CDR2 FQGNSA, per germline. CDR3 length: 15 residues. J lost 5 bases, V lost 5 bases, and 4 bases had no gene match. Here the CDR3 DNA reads TGTGCCAGCAGCCTGAGGACAGGGGATAATTCACCCCTCCACTTT. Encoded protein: CASSLRTGDNSPLHF.